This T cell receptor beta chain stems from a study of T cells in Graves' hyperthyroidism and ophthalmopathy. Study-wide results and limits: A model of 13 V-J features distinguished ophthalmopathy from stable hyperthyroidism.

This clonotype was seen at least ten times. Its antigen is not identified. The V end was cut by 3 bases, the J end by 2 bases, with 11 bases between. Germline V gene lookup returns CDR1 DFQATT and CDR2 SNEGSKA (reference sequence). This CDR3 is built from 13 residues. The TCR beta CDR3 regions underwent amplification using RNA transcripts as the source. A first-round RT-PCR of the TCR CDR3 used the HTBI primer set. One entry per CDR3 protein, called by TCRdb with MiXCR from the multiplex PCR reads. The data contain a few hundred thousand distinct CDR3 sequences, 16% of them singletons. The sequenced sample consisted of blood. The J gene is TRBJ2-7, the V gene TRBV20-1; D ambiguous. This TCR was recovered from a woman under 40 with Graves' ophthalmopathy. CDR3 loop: CSASSLPTYEQYF. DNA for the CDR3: TGCAGTGCTAGTAGCCTGCCCACCTACGAGCAGTACTTC.